These 20 T cell receptor beta chains came from one sample sequenced in a study of blood T cell repertoires in COVID-19. Profiling relied on immunoSEQ multiplex PCR, and the TCRdb table lists in-frame clones only, not all of them. The table lists some 66,000 clones, about 90% of them singletons. The sample comprised peripheral blood. All receptors derive from a human donor in a cohort sampled during active COVID-19.

This rearrangement joins TRBV5-1 to TRBJ2-7, with 9 positions matching TRBD2. After removal of 1 base from V and 3 bases from J, the junction contained 5 bases not matched to a gene. Per germline, CDR1 SGHRS and CDR2 YFSETQ. This CDR3 spans 15 amino acids. This CDR3 reads CASSLRWTSDYEQYF. For the CDR3, the DNA is TGCGCCAGCAGCTTGCGGTGGACTAGCGACTACGAGCAGTACTTC.

This clone appeared a single time. The chain joins TRBV4-3 to TRBJ2-5; the match to TRBD1 covers 7 bases. Germline V gene sequence: CDR1 LGHNA, CDR2 YSLEER. J gave up 5 bases and V 2 bases, and 11 bases lay outside the gene matches. The CDR3 has 16 residues. As DNA, the CDR3 is TGCGCCAGCAGCCAATCCACCCAGACAGGGTGGGAGACCCAGTACTTC. Translation gives CASSQSTQTGWETQYF.

This chain uses TRBV28 with TRBJ1-5, with D perhaps matching TRBD1 (5 bases). Germline V gene lookup returns CDR1 MDHEN and CDR2 SYDVKM. This CDR3 spans 17 amino acids. The ends were cut back, 3 bases at V and 1 base at J, with 16 bases in the middle. CDR3 in amino acids: CASSFGSTGTSNQPQHF. The CDR3 DNA reads as TGTGCCAGCAGTTTTGGGTCCACAGGAACGAGCAATCAGCCCCAGCATTTT.

V gene TRBV19 combines with J gene TRBJ2-7; possibly TRBD2 for D (5 bases). The CDR3 totals 13 residues. The germline CDR1 and CDR2 sequences are LNHDA and SQIVND (reference sequence). V lost 8 bases and J lost 3, with 14 bases in between. In DNA, the CDR3 is TGTGCCAGTTCGCCCCGAGGGTTCTACGAGCAGTACTTC. Translated: CASSPRGFYEQYF.

The table lists this clone with a count of one. The chain has TRBV4-1 and TRBJ2-7; D possibly corresponds to TRBD1 (6 bases). Germline V gives CDR1 MGHRA, CDR2 YSYEKL. Trimming shortened V by 5 bases and J by 2 bases, and 16 bases separated the two germline ends. The CDR3 runs 15 residues. CDR3 bases: TGCGCCAGCAGCTTACAGGGCAAAAGGGCCTACGAGCAGTACTTC. Protein: CASSLQGKRAYEQYF.

This chain connects TRBV9 to TRBJ2-3; D unresolved. The CDR3 covers 12 residues. With 3 bases removed from V and 2 bases from J, the gap between germline ends came to 4 bases. Germline CDR1 is SGDLS and CDR2 is YYNGEE. CDR3 sequence: CASSALTDTQYF. CDR3 DNA: TGTGCCAGCAGCGCTCTCACAGATACGCAGTATTTT.

V usage is TRBV6-6 and J usage is TRBJ2-1, with D perhaps matching TRBD1 (6 bases). There are 12 residues in the CDR3. Per germline, CDR1 MNHNY and CDR2 SVGAGI (reference sequence). V was shortened by 10 bases and J by 7 bases, with 14 bases between the two germline ends. The CDR3 sequence: CAIKGVGNEQFF. The DNA of the CDR3 is TGTGCCATCAAGGGGGTAGGGAATGAGCAGTTCTTC.

This clone was recorded only once. This chain links TRBV29-1 with TRBJ2-3; 7 nucleotides align to TRBD2. The CDR3 covers 14 residues. Looked up from germline, CDR1 is SQVTM and CDR2 is ANQGSEA. The trim removed 3 bases at V and 3 bases at J, leaving 6 bases unmatched. CDR3 residues: CSVDRREQTDTQYF. CDR3 DNA: TGCAGCGTTGACCGGCGGGAGCAGACAGATACGCAGTATTTT.

This chain connects TRBV2 to TRBJ1-1; D is possibly TRBD1 (6 bases). With 9 bases removed from V and 1 base from J, the gap between germline ends came to 15 bases. The CDR3 is 14 residues long. Germline V gives CDR1 SNHLY, CDR2 FYNNEI. The CDR3 sequence: CASKAEQGNTEAFF. The DNA of the CDR3 is TGTGCCAGTAAGGCGGAACAGGGGAACACTGAAGCTTTCTTT.

The J gene is TRBJ1-5, the V gene TRBV6-5; D is ambiguous. Trimming stripped 0 bases from V and 0 bases from J, with 9 bases between. Per the germline V gene, CDR1 is MNHEY and CDR2 is SVGAGI. There are 16 residues in the CDR3. The CDR3: CASSYSRHLSNQPQHF. The DNA of the CDR3 is TGTGCCAGCAGTTACTCGAGGCACCTTAGCAATCAGCCCCAGCATTTT.

The CDR3 here is CASSLSNRVNTEAFF. The CDR3 DNA is TGTGCCAGCAGTTTATCTAACAGGGTGAACACTGAAGCTTTCTTT. V and J are TRBV27 and TRBJ1-1, with a weak D call TRBD1 (6 bases). Germline CDR1 is MNHEY and CDR2 is SMNVEV (reference sequence). The V and J ends lost 0 bases and 0 bases respectively, with 8 bases between them. There are 15 residues in the CDR3.

The chain recombines TRBV6-6 with TRBJ1-2, with unresolved D. The V end was cut by 0 bases, the J end by 3 bases, with 8 bases between. CDR3 length: 14 residues. Germline V gives CDR1 MNHNY, CDR2 SVGAGI (reference sequence). This chain's CDR3 is CASSYSEGDYGYTF. The DNA of the CDR3 is TGTGCCAGCAGTTACTCGGAGGGAGACTATGGCTACACCTTC.

This chain uses TRBV7-8 with TRBJ2-2; 12 bases line up with TRBD2. Germline trimming cut 5 bases from V and 2 bases from J; bases unmatched to any gene: 6. The CDR3 has 17 amino acids. Per germline, CDR1 SGHVS and CDR2 FQNEAQ. CDR3 in amino acids: CASSPTSGGLNTGELFF. CDR3 nucleotide sequence: TGTGCCAGCAGCCCGACTAGCGGGGGCCTAAACACCGGGGAGCTGTTTTTT.

The chain joins TRBV7-3 to TRBJ2-1; D is possibly TRBD1 (6 bases). Germline CDR1 and CDR2: SGHTA and FQGTGA. The V end was cut by 3 bases, the J end by 0 bases, with 9 bases between. This CDR3 is built from 15 residues. This chain's CDR3 is CASSLDSSSYNEQFF. The CDR3 nucleotides are TGTGCCAGCAGCTTGGACAGTAGCTCCTACAATGAGCAGTTCTTC.

The chain couples TRBV10-3 to TRBJ1-2; D possibly corresponds to TRBD1 (6 bases). Trimming removed 2 bases at V and 0 bases at J, with 10 bases between. Germline V gives CDR1 ENHRY, CDR2 SYGVKD. The CDR3 is made up of 15 amino acids. DNA for the CDR3: TGTGCCATCAGTGAGACAGGGAACTCTAACTATGGCTACACCTTC. Its translation: CAISETGNSNYGYTF.

This chain links TRBV5-1 with TRBJ1-1, with D hard to call. Germline V gene sequence: CDR1 SGHRS, CDR2 YFSETQ. Trimming took 4 bases from V and 0 from J, leaving 10 bases between them. The CDR3 is made up of 14 amino acids. As DNA, the CDR3 is TGCGCCAGCAGCCTAAGTAGTATGAACACTGAAGCTTTCTTT. Translating gives CASSLSSMNTEAFF.

The chain couples TRBV2 to TRBJ2-3, with D possibly being TRBD2 (5 bases). This CDR3 has 16 amino acids. Deletions cut 2 bases from V and 3 bases from J, with 15 bases between. Germline CDR1 is SNHLY and CDR2 is FYNNEI. The CDR3, as DNA: TGTGCCAGCAGTGAATCGAGGGCCGGTAGGACAGATACGCAGTATTTT. It codes for CASSESRAGRTDTQYF.

The chain uses TRBV5-1 and TRBJ2-7, with D possibly TRBD1 on 5 matching bases. The CDR3 contains 16 residues. Germline loops: CDR1 SGHRS, CDR2 YFSETQ. V lost 2 bases to trimming and J lost 1 base, with 16 bases between them. CDR3 residues: CASSFRSGQGSYEQYF. Written as DNA, the CDR3 is TGCGCCAGCAGCTTCAGGTCCGGGCAGGGATCCTACGAGCAGTACTTC.

The chain carries TRBV6-2 or TRBV6-3 and TRBJ2-7; TRBD1 aligns across 8 bases. V lost 2 bases to trimming and J lost 0 bases; unmatched junction nucleotides: 3. CDR1 and CDR2 from the germline V gene are MNHEY and SVGEGT. The CDR3 has 15 residues. The CDR3, as DNA: TGTGCCAGCAGTTACGCCGGGACAGGCTCCTACGAGCAGTACTTC. Translation gives CASSYAGTGSYEQYF.

The chain is built from TRBV5-1 and TRBJ1-1; D not certain. Trimming removed 2 bases from V and 0 bases from J, with 11 bases in between. The germline V gene encodes CDR1 SGHRS and CDR2 YFSETQ. The CDR3 covers 15 residues. The CDR3 DNA sequence: TGCGCCAGCAGCTTAGTTAGAGGCATGAACACTGAAGCTTTCTTT. Its translation: CASSLVRGMNTEAFF.